This TCR beta chain was profiled in a study of CD4 T cells in relation to SARS-CoV-2 and coronaviruses. Study overall: Negative control cultures got HIV-1 Nef peptides or no peptide.

General study findings and limits: Compared with monoreactive clones, crossreactive clones showed significantly weaker SARS-CoV-2 expansion. Pre-pandemic and post-infection samples never came from the same donor. In around two thirds of donors, memory CD4+ clonotypes crossrecognized SARS-CoV-2 and at least one common cold coronavirus spike.

Unexposed donor CD4+ T cells date from 2011-2018, before the COVID-19 pandemic. The cells were cultured for about ten days before CD4+ T cells were isolated. Note on this clone: Its antigen remains unknown.

V lost 2 bases to trimming and J lost 4 bases, with 9 bases between them. Germline lookup yields CDR1 SGDLS and CDR2 YYNGEE. The CDR3 consists of 14 residues. Assay: immunoSEQ multiplex PCR; the TCRdb copy retains only in-frame clones and omits some. The table shows about 22,000 clones, with around three quarters occurring only once. The clonotype comes from a human donor in good health. The rearrangement joins TRBV9 to TRBJ1-4; D gene uncertain. Sequencing used CD4+ T cells from PBMCs, cultured in vitro. The CDR3 loop reads CASSVQGHNEKLFF. CDR3 nucleotide sequence: TGTGCCAGCAGCGTCCAAGGGCATAATGAAAAACTGTTTTTT. The entire variable domain, with the rest obtained from reference TRBV9 and TRBJ1-4, is as follows: DSGVTQTPKHLITATGQRVTLRCSPRSGDLSVYWYQQSLDQGLQFLIQYYNGEERAKGNILERFSAQQFPDLHSELNLSSLELGDSALYFCASSVQGHNEKLFFGSGTQLSVL.